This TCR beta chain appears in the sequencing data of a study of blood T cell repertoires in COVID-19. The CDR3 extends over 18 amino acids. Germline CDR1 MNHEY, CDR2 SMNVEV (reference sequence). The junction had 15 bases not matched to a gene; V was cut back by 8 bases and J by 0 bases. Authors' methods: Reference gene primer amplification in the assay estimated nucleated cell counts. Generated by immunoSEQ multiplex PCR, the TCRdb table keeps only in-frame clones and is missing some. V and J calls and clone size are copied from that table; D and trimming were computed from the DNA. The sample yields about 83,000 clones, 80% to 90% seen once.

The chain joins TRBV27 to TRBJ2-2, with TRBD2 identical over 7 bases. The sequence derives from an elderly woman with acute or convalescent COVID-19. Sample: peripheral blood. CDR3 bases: TGTGCCAGCGCTCGCCCGTCACTAGCGTACACGAACACCGGGGAGCTGTTTTTT. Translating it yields CASARPSLAYTNTGELFF.